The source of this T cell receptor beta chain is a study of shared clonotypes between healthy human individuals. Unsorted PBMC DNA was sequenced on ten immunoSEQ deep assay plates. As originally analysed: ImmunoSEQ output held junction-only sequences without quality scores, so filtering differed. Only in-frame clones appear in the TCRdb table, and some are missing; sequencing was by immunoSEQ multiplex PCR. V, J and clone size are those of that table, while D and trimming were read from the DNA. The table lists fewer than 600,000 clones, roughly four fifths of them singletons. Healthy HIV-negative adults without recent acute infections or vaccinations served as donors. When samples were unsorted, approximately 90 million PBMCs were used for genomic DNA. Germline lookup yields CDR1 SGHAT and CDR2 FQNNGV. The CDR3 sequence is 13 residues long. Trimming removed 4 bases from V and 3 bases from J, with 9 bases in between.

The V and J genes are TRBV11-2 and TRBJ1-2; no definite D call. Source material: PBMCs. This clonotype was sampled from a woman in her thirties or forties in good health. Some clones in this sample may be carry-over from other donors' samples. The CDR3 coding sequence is TGTGCCAGCAGCTCCAATCCGTACTATGGCTACACCTTC. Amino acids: CASSSNPYYGYTF.